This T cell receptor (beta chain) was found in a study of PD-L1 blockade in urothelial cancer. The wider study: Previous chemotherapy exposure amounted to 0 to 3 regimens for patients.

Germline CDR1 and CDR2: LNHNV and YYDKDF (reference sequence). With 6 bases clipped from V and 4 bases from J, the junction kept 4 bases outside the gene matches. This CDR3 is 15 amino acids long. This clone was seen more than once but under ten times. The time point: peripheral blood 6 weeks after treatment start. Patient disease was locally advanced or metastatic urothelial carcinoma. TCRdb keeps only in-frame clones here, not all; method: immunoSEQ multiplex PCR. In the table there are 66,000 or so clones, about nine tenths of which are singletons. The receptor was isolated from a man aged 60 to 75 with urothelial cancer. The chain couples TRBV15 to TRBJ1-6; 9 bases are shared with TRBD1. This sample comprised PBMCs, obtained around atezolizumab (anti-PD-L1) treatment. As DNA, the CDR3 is TGTGCCACCAGACCAGGGACAGGGTATAATTCACCCCTCCACTTT. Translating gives CATRPGTGYNSPLHF.